The rows below give T cell receptor beta chains drawn from one sample of a study of T cells in Graves' hyperthyroidism and ophthalmopathy. In TCRdb, the multiplex PCR reads were re-called with MiXCR into one record per CDR3 protein. The table has some 360,000 distinct CDR3 sequences, 15% to 20% seen once. The sample taken for sequencing was blood. Receptors originate from a woman in her forties with Graves' ophthalmopathy. The CDR3 runs from the conserved cysteine through the conserved F or W. The order of the fields is clone size, J gene, D gene, V gene, CDR3 protein, CDR3 DNA. A D gene is named only where the DNA matches it firmly. Expanded clones get a size class; other rows say once, few or many, or leave the size out.

many | TRBJ1-1 | . | TRBV12-3/TRBV12-4 | CASSLGGARTEAFF | TGTGCCAGCAGTTTAGGAGGGGCGCGTACTGAAGCTTTCTTT
many | TRBJ2-2 | . | TRBV5-1 | CASSLDRSMTGELFF | TGCGCCAGCAGCTTGGACAGGAGCATGACCGGGGAGCTGTTTTTT
many | TRBJ2-2 | . | TRBV30 | CAWSPLVGRGELFF | TGTGCCTGGAGTCCTCTGGTGGGGCGCGGGGAGCTGTTTTTT
many | TRBJ2-7 | TRBD2 | TRBV12-3/TRBV12-4 | CASRGSGSGYEQYF | TGTGCCAGCAGGGGAAGCGGGAGTGGCTACGAGCAGTACTTC
many | TRBJ1-2 | . | TRBV20-1 | CSASPPTSNYGYTF | TGCAGTGCTAGCCCTCCGACCTCTAACTATGGCTACACCTTC
many | TRBJ1-3 | . | TRBV7-2 | CASSRSHSGNTIYF | TGTGCCAGCAGCCGCAGTCACTCTGGAAACACCATATATTTT
many | TRBJ1-2 | . | TRBV30 | CAGRGGGYTF | TGTGCCGGACGGGGAGGTGGCTACACCTTC
. | TRBJ1-2 | . | TRBV11-2 | CVSSLVQTTNYGYTF | TGTGTCAGCAGCTTAGTGCAAACCACTAACTATGGCTACACCTTC
. | TRBJ2-7 | . | TRBV4-3 | CASSQDEAGTYEQYF | TGCGCCAGCAGCCAAGATGAAGCGGGGACATACGAGCAGTACTTC
many | TRBJ1-6 | . | TRBV27 | CASRFTGSHSPLHF | TGTGCCAGCAGATTTACAGGGAGTCATTCACCCCTCCACTTT
many | TRBJ2-7 | . | TRBV11-1 | CASSPQITGIPYEQYF | TGTGCCAGCAGCCCACAAATCACAGGGATTCCCTACGAGCAGTACTTC
many | TRBJ2-5 | . | TRBV29-1 | CSVEKQVQETQYF | TGCAGCGTTGAGAAGCAGGTCCAAGAGACCCAGTACTTC
many | TRBJ2-1 | TRBD2 | TRBV9 | CASSVGTSGKDEQFF | TGTGCCAGCAGCGTAGGGACTAGCGGGAAGGATGAGCAGTTCTTC
once | TRBJ2-1 | . | TRBV11-2 | CASSLELGLENEQFF | TGTGCCAGCAGCTTAGAGCTGGGTCTGGAGAATGAGCAGTTCTTC
many | TRBJ2-5 | . | TRBV7-2 | CASSPATGYQETQYF | TGTGCCAGCAGCCCCGCGACAGGCTACCAAGAGACCCAGTACTTC
. | TRBJ2-2 | . | TRBV7-2 | CASSLGGLPGELFF | TGTGCCAGCAGCCTAGGGGGACTCCCAGGGGAGCTGTTTTTT
many | TRBJ2-7 | TRBD1 | TRBV7-8 | CASSRTGGIEQYF | TGTGCCAGCAGCCGGACAGGGGGCATCGAGCAGTACTTC
many | TRBJ1-5 | . | TRBV28 | CASSFGGRRQPQHF | TGTGCCAGCAGTTTTGGGGGGCGTCGGCAGCCCCAGCATTTT
many | TRBJ1-3 | . | TRBV6-5 | CASSSPGQSLRNTIYF | TGTGCCAGCAGTTCCCCGGGACAATCTTTGCGAAACACCATATATTTT
many | TRBJ2-5 | . | TRBV28 | CASSPSGTLEETQYF | TGTGCCAGCAGTCCCTCCGGGACCCTTGAAGAGACCCAGTACTTC
many | TRBJ1-2 | . | TRBV7-9 | CASSLAWVIYGYTF | TGTGCCAGCAGCTTAGCCTGGGTAATATATGGCTACACCTTC
many | TRBJ2-1 | . | TRBV6-1 | CASIVSNEQFF | TGTGCCAGCATAGTCAGCAATGAGCAGTTCTTC
many | TRBJ2-7 | . | TRBV29-1 | CSVAIRVGSYEQYF | TGCAGCGTTGCGATCAGGGTGGGCTCCTACGAGCAGTACTTC
. | TRBJ2-5 | TRBD2 | TRBV19 | CASTVTGGSETQYF | TGTGCCAGTACCGTTACGGGAGGTTCGGAGACCCAGTACTTC
many | TRBJ2-7 | TRBD1 | TRBV6-2/TRBV6-3 | CASEGAAYEQYF | TGTGCCAGCGAGGGGGCAGCCTACGAGCAGTACTTC
many | TRBJ1-1 | . | TRBV12-3/TRBV12-4 | CASSRKDGKNTEAFF | TGTGCCAGCAGTCGTAAAGACGGAAAGAACACTGAAGCTTTCTTT
many | TRBJ1-6 | . | TRBV28 | CASSGTEYYNSPLHF | TGTGCCAGCAGTGGGACCGAATATTATAATTCACCCCTCCACTTT